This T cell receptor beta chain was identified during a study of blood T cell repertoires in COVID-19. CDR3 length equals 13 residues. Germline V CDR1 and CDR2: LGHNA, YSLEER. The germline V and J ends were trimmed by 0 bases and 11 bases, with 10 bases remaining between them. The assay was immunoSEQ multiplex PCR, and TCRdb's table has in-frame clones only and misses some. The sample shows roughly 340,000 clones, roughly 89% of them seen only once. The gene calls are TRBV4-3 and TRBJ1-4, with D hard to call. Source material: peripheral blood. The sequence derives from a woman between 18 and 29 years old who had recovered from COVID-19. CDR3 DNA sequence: TGCGCCAGCAGCCAAGATGCGTCGTGGAAACTGTTTTTT. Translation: CASSQDASWKLFF.